This T cell receptor beta chain was identified during a study of blood T cells in healthy people across ages. Points from the study as a whole: Among long-lived donors, naive CD4+ cells were more numerous and diversity higher than in aged donors. Estimates of total diversity, which came from one million sequenced T cells, were considered to be underestimates.

Worth noting for this clonotype: The target antigen is unknown.

Primers used in a second PCR of roughly 6 to 11 cycles were a sample-barcoded 5' primer and a J-beta primer mix. Every single cDNA molecule received a tag from a template-switch adaptor with 12 random nucleotides. TCRdb called the 5' RACE reads again in MiXCR, with one record for every CDR3 protein. The sample shows 1.5 million to 2 million distinct CDR3 sequences, about 50% of them seen only once. Specimen: blood. The source of this sequence is a woman between 35 and 50 years old in good health.

The DNA of the CDR3 is TGTGCCAGCAACTCGGGACCGCCCCCCGAGACCCAGTACTTC. It is translated as CASNSGPPPETQYF. The V call is TRBV11-3, the J call TRBJ2-7; D may match TRBD1 or TRBD2 (5 bases each). Matching the DNA end better, TRBJ2-5 makes the J call doubtful. This CDR3 is built from 14 residues. Germline assignment: CDR1 SGHNT and CDR2 YENEEA.